This T cell receptor beta chain was retrieved from a study of shared clonotypes between healthy human individuals. Study information: Serving as donors were a couple of women and a few men, whose ages spanned 18 to 49.

The germline V gene encodes CDR1 MDHEN and CDR2 SYDVKM. This CDR3 contains 14 residues. V lost 3 bases, J lost 5 bases, and 10 bases lay in between. Adult donors, all healthy and HIV-negative, had no recent acute infections or vaccinations. PCR replicates from unsorted PBMC used roughly 300 ng DNA, and this amount was about 30,000 T cell genomes. Clones were read by immunoSEQ multiplex PCR, and TCRdb kept only the in-frame ones, dropping some. The sample records about half a million clones, around 73% being singletons. The receptor's source is a woman between 35 and 50 years old in good health. Some clones in this sample may be carry-over from other donors' samples. Sequencing was performed on PBMCs. This chain joins TRBV28 and TRBJ1-4, with a weak D call TRBD1 (6 bases). The CDR3 nucleotides are TGTGCCAGCAGTTTTCGGGGGGGCAATGAAAAACTGTTTTTT. This sequence encodes CASSFRGGNEKLFF.